These 29 T cell receptor beta chains were all obtained from the same sample, sequenced in a study of OX40 agonist ivuxolimab in advanced cancers. The repertoire was sequenced with immunoSEQ multiplex PCR; TCRdb's copy has only in-frame clones and lacks some. The sample has roughly 50,000 clones, about 86% seen once; the top ten hold around 1%. Sequencing used CD4+ or CD8+ T cells sorted from blood, obtained in a trial of the OX40 agonist ivuxolimab. The origin of the receptors is an adult with an advanced solid tumor such as melanoma, head and neck, liver or kidney cancer.

V and J are TRBV5-4 and TRBJ1-3; D perhaps matches TRBD1 (5 bases). Per germline, CDR1 SGHNT and CDR2 YYREEE (reference sequence). The CDR3 is 15 residues long. V lost 0 bases and J lost 3, with 10 bases in between. The CDR3 DNA reads TGTGCCAGCAGCTTGGAAAGCGGGGGTGGAAACACCATATATTTT. It is translated as CASSLESGGGNTIYF.

This clone was recorded a few times. The V call is TRBV5-5, the J call TRBJ1-2, with a tentative D call TRBD1 (6 bases). The germline V gene encodes CDR1 SGHKS and CDR2 YYEKEE (reference sequence). V lost 3 bases to trimming and J lost 0 bases, with 15 bases between them. The CDR3 totals 16 residues. The CDR3 sequence: CASSYRDTLTNYGYTF. In DNA, the CDR3 is TGTGCCAGCAGCTACCGGGACACCTTGACTAACTATGGCTACACCTTC.

This clone has a handful of counts. The J gene is TRBJ2-7, the V gene TRBV7-8; 9 nucleotides agree with TRBD2. CDR1 is SGHVS, CDR2 FQNEAQ, per germline. The CDR3 has 15 amino acids. J lost 3 bases, V lost 1 base, and 4 bases had no gene match. DNA of the CDR3: TGTGCCAGCAGCTTAGGGGGAGCGGGAGGCTACGAGCAGTACTTC. Translation: CASSLGGAGGYEQYF.

The chain has TRBV2 and TRBJ2-3; D is undetermined. This CDR3 is built from 14 residues. Trimming stripped 0 bases from V and 11 bases from J, with 15 bases between. Germline V gene lookup returns CDR1 SNHLY and CDR2 FYNNEI. The CDR3 sequence: CASSEALSLGRQYF. Here the CDR3 DNA reads TGTGCCAGCAGTGAAGCGCTTAGCCTCGGAAGGCAGTATTTT.

This sequence joins TRBV29-1 and TRBJ1-2; D is undetermined. V was shortened by 0 bases and J by 6 bases, with 8 bases between the two germline ends. The CDR3 spans 12 residues. Germline CDR1 is SQVTM and CDR2 is ANQGSEA. Here the CDR3 DNA reads TGCAGCGTTGAAGATCATCCGGATGGCTACACCTTC. Translated, it gives CSVEDHPDGYTF.

The rearrangement uses TRBV7-8 and TRBJ2-1, with no clear D. The CDR3 is made up of 14 amino acids. V lost 1 base to trimming and J lost 6 bases, with 10 bases between them. From germline, CDR1 is SGHVS and CDR2 FQNEAQ. In DNA, the CDR3 is TGTGCCAGCAGCTTAGGTACCTGGTCCAATGAGCAGTTCTTC. As protein: CASSLGTWSNEQFF.

The rearrangement joins TRBV19 to TRBJ1-6; D possibly corresponds to TRBD1 (5 bases). The CDR3 has 16 residues. The V end was cut by 7 bases, the J end by 9 bases, with 22 bases between. Germline V gives CDR1 LNHDA, CDR2 SQIVND (reference sequence). CDR3 DNA: TGTGCCAGTATGGGGCGAATTGGCAGGGCAATTTCACCCCTCCACTTT. Protein: CASMGRIGRAISPLHF.

This chain joins TRBV6-6 and TRBJ2-1, with a possible D match to TRBD1 (6 bases). The ends were cut back, 2 bases at V and 10 bases at J, with 18 bases in the middle. This CDR3 has 15 residues. Germline lookup yields CDR1 MNHNY and CDR2 SVGAGI (reference sequence). CDR3 DNA: TGTGCCAGCAGTTACGCCAGGGGCACCTCTGGGGAGCAGTTCTTC. The encoded protein is CASSYARGTSGEQFF.

The V call is TRBV18, the J call TRBJ2-2, with 8 bases fitting TRBD1. The germline CDR1 and CDR2 sequences are KGHSH and LQKENI. The CDR3 contains 15 residues. The ends lost 5 bases at V and 3 bases at J; junction bases unmatched: 5. The CDR3 spells CASSSQGVDTGELFF. CDR3 DNA: TGTGCCAGCTCATCACAGGGGGTGGACACCGGGGAGCTGTTTTTT.

The chain combines TRBV18 with TRBJ2-3; D is uncertain. Germline V gene data show CDR1 as KGHSH and CDR2 as LQKENI. The CDR3 length is 13 residues. Trimming took off 3 bases at V and 0 bases at J, with 4 bases between the two ends. In nucleotides, the CDR3 is TGTGCCAGCTCACCGTACAGCACAGATACGCAGTATTTT. Protein sequence: CASSPYSTDTQYF.

This chain joins TRBV28 and TRBJ1-1; no firm D call. The germline V gene encodes CDR1 MDHEN and CDR2 SYDVKM. The CDR3 spans 13 residues. V dropped 9 bases and J dropped 1 base, with 12 bases sitting between them. Here the CDR3 reads CASSRGPNTEAFF. CDR3 DNA sequence: TGTGCCAGTAGCCGAGGGCCGAACACTGAAGCTTTCTTT. The full variable domain, rest sourced from reference TRBV28 and TRBJ1-1, is DVKVTQSSRYLVKRTGEKVFLECVQDMDHENMFWYRQDPGLGLRLIYFSYDVKMKEKGDIPEGYSVSREKKERFSLILESASTNQTSMYLCASSRGPNTEAFFGQGTRLTVV.

The CDR3 spells CSAGGLAGAFF. Here the CDR3 DNA reads TGCAGTGCGGGGGGGTTGGCGGGAGCTTTCTTT. This chain uses TRBV20-1 with TRBJ1-1; a weak D match, TRBD1 (5 bases). With 6 bases removed from V and 10 bases from J, the gap between germline ends came to 15 bases. Germline CDR1 and CDR2: DFQATT and SNEGSKA (reference sequence). The length of the CDR3 is 11 residues.

This clone came up a few times. V is TRBV18 and J is TRBJ1-1; perhaps TRBD1 as D (6 bases). This CDR3 spans 11 amino acids. Germline CDR1 is KGHSH and CDR2 is LQKENI. Trimming cost V 5 bases and J 8 bases, with 9 bases left between them. The CDR3 bases are TGTGCCAGCTCAACCGGGACAGAAGCTTTCTTT. Its translation: CASSTGTEAFF.

This clone was recorded once. The V gene is TRBV7-3, the J gene TRBJ2-3, with a possible D match to TRBD2 (7 bases). Per the germline V gene, CDR1 is SGHTA and CDR2 is FQGTGA. The CDR3 consists of 17 residues. V was clipped by 1 base and J by 1 base, with 15 bases between them. CDR3 protein: CASSLKAAGARTDTQYF. The CDR3 nucleotides read TGTGCCAGCAGCTTAAAGGCGGCGGGGGCCCGCACAGATACGCAGTATTTT.

The chain carries TRBV4-1 and TRBJ2-1, with 7 bases aligning to TRBD1. Trimming took 2 bases from V and 4 from J; bases not matched to a gene: 11. This CDR3 has 17 amino acids. Germline-derived CDR1 and CDR2 are MGHRA and YSYEKL. In nucleotides, the CDR3 is TGCGCCAGCAGCCAACTCCCCGGGACAGCAACATACAATGAGCAGTTCTTC. As protein: CASSQLPGTATYNEQFF.

The V gene is TRBV10-3, the J gene TRBJ2-2, with 7 bases matching TRBD1. The CDR3 is 16 residues long. V shed 9 bases and J 1 base; nucleotides not matched to a gene: 11. The germline gives CDR1 ENHRY, CDR2 SYGVKD. The CDR3 loop is CAILAPDRENTGELFF. The CDR3 DNA sequence: TGTGCCATTCTCGCCCCCGACAGGGAGAACACCGGGGAGCTGTTTTTT.

The rearrangement joins TRBV19 to TRBJ1-5; D perhaps matches TRBD1 (6 bases). The germline CDR1 and CDR2 sequences are LNHDA and SQIVND (reference sequence). CDR3 length: 14 residues. The V gene lost 4 bases and the J gene lost 0 bases, with 7 bases spanning the gap. CDR3 sequence reads: CASSKGDSNQPQHF. The CDR3 bases are TGTGCCAGTAGTAAGGGGGATAGCAATCAGCCCCAGCATTTT.

The chain is built from TRBV18 and TRBJ1-6; unclear D gene. The CDR3 has 16 amino acids. Deletions cut 2 bases from V and 0 bases from J, with 8 bases between. Germline V lookup: CDR1 KGHSH, CDR2 LQKENI. This CDR3 is CASSPGPSSYNSPLHF. CDR3 DNA sequence: TGTGCCAGCTCACCAGGGCCCAGCTCCTATAATTCACCCCTCCACTTT.

V and J are TRBV19 and TRBJ1-1; TRBD1 matches at 8 bases. V trimming: 5 bases; J trimming: 6 bases; junction bases outside the gene matches: 5. The CDR3 runs to 13 residues. CDR1 is LNHDA, CDR2 SQIVND, per germline (reference sequence). The CDR3 DNA reads as TGTGCCAGTAGTTCGGACAGGGCAGCTGAAGCTTTCTTT. It is translated as CASSSDRAAEAFF.

The chain is built from TRBV19 and TRBJ2-3; D is undetermined. Germline V gene sequence: CDR1 LNHDA, CDR2 SQIVND (reference sequence). Trimming took 4 bases from V and 6 from J, leaving 11 bases between them. The CDR3 is 13 amino acids. In DNA, the CDR3 is TGTGCCAGTAGTACCGGACCTAGGGATACGCAGTATTTT. As protein: CASSTGPRDTQYF.

The chain recombines TRBV29-1 with TRBJ2-5; a weak D match, TRBD1 (6 bases). V was trimmed by 7 bases and J by 1 base, leaving 16 bases between them. The CDR3 consists of 14 residues. CDR1 SQVTM and CDR2 ANQGSEA come from the germline V gene. The DNA of the CDR3 is TGCAGCGGAAGAAGGACAGAGACCCAAGAGACCCAGTACTTC. This translates into CSGRRTETQETQYF.

This chain links TRBV5-1 with TRBJ2-7; D might be TRBD2 (5 bases). The CDR3 is 17 amino acids. Germline V CDR1 and CDR2: SGHRS, YFSETQ. The ends were cut back, 1 base at V and 2 bases at J, with 19 bases in the middle. CDR3 DNA: TGCGCCAGCAGCTTGAGGCCAATGGAGGCGGCAGCCTACGAGCAGTACTTC. As protein: CASSLRPMEAAAYEQYF.

This clone was seen a handful of times. DNA of the CDR3: TGTGCCAGCCGGGTAGGGACAGGGGACGGTGGCTACACCTTC. This encodes CASRVGTGDGGYTF. The rearrangement links TRBV2 to TRBJ1-2, with TRBD1 matching over 10 bases. Germline V CDR1 and CDR2: SNHLY, FYNNEI. The J segment lost 7 bases and the V segment lost 8 bases, leaving 10 bases of the junction unmatched. The CDR3 spans 14 residues.

This clone was detected a few times. The CDR3 loop reads CASSLGVVDRGETQYF. The CDR3 coding sequence is TGTGCCAGTAGTTTGGGGGTGGTGGACAGGGGAGAGACCCAGTACTTC. This chain joins TRBV19 and TRBJ2-5; TRBD1 agrees at 9 bases. The germline V gene has CDR1 LNHDA and CDR2 SQIVND (reference sequence). After removal of 5 bases from V and 4 bases from J, the junction contained 11 bases not matched to a gene. This CDR3 is 16 amino acids long.

This rearrangement joins TRBV7-2 to TRBJ1-6, with 7 nucleotides matching TRBD1. In germline, CDR1 is SGHTA, CDR2 FQGNSA. The length of the CDR3 is 16 residues. V trimming: 5 bases; J trimming: 0 bases; junction bases outside the gene matches: 4. The CDR3 protein is CASSPTGSSYNSPLHF. The CDR3 coding sequence is TGTGCCAGCAGCCCGACAGGGAGCTCCTATAATTCACCCCTCCACTTT.

J is TRBJ2-5 and V is TRBV18, with 12 bases aligning to TRBD2. The CDR3 is made up of 15 amino acids. Germline V CDR1 and CDR2: KGHSH, LQKENI. V lost 3 bases to trimming and J lost 4 bases; unmatched junction nucleotides: 3. CDR3 in DNA: TGTGCCAGCTCACCTCTAGCGGGGGGGCGAGAGACCCAGTACTTC. Translation gives CASSPLAGGRETQYF.

The gene calls are TRBV18 and TRBJ2-7; D unclear. Trimming cost V 5 bases and J 2 bases, with 19 bases left between them. Germline loops: CDR1 KGHSH, CDR2 LQKENI. The CDR3 contains 16 residues. The CDR3 protein is CASSTGSVDGPYEQYF. CDR3 sequence (DNA): TGTGCCAGCTCAACGGGTTCTGTTGACGGACCCTACGAGCAGTACTTC. The full variable domain, completed using reference TRBV18 and TRBJ2-7, is NAGVMQNPRHLVRRRGQEARLRCSPMKGHSHVYWYRQLPEEGLKFMVYLQKENIIDESGMPKERFSAEFPKEGPSILRIQQVVRGDSAAYFCASSTGSVDGPYEQYFGPGTRLTVT.

V usage is TRBV19 and J usage is TRBJ2-3, with D perhaps TRBD2 (7 bases). Trimming removed 11 bases from V and 6 bases from J, with 24 bases in between. Germline V gives CDR1 LNHDA, CDR2 SQIVND (reference sequence). CDR3 size: 15 residues. This CDR3 reads CASRDGGAGLDTQYF. DNA of the CDR3: TGTGCCTCCCGGGATGGGGGGGCCGGGCTCGATACGCAGTATTTT.

This sequence joins TRBV7-9 and TRBJ1-3, with D possibly TRBD1 on 5 matching bases. CDR1 is SEHNR, CDR2 FQNEAQ, per germline (reference sequence). The length of the CDR3 is 14 residues. V lost 4 bases and J lost 7, with 14 bases in between. CDR3 sequence (DNA): TGTGCCAGCAGCTCCCTCGAGGGGCCTAACACCATATATTTT. Protein product: CASSSLEGPNTIYF.